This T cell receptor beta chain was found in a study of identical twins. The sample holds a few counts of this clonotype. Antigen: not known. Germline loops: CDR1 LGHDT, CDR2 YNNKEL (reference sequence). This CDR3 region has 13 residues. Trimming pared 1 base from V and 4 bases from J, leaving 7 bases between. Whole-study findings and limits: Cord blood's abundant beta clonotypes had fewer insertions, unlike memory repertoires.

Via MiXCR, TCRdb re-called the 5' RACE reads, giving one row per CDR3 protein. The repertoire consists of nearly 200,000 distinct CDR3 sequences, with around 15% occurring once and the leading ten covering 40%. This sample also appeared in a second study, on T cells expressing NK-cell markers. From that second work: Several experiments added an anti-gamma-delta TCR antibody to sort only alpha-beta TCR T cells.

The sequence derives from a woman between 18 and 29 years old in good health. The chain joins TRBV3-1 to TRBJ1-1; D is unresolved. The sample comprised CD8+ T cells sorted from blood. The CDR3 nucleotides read TGTGCCAGCAGCCAAGGCAGCGTCACTGAAGCTTTCTTT. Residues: CASSQGSVTEAFF.